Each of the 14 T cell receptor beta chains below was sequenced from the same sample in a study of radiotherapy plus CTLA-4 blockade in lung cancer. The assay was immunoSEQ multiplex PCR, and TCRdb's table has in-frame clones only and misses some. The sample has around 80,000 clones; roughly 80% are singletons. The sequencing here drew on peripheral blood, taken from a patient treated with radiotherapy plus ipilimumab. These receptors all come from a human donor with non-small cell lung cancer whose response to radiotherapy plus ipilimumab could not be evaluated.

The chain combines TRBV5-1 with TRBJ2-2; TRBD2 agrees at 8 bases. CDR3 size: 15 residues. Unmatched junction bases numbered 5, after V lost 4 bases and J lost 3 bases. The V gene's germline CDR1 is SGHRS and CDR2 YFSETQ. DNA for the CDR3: TGCGCCAGCAGCCCCTCAGCGGGAGACACCGGGGAGCTGTTTTTT. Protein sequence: CASSPSAGDTGELFF.

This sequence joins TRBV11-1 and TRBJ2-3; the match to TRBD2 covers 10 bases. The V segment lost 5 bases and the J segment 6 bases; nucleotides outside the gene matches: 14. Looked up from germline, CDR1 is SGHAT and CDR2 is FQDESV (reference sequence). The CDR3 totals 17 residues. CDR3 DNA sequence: TGTGCCAGCAGCCCCCGGACTAGCGGACCTCGGAGGGATACGCAGTATTTT. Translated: CASSPRTSGPRRDTQYF.

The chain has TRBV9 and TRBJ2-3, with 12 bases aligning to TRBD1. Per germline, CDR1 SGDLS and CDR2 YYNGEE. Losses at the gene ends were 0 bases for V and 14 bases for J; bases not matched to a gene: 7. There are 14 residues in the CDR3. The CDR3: CASSVGEGQGARYF. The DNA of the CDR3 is TGTGCCAGCAGCGTAGGGGAGGGACAGGGGGCGAGGTATTTT.

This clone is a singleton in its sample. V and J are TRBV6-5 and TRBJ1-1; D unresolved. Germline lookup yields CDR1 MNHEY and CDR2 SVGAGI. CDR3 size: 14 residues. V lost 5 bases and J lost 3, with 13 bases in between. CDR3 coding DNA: TGTGCCAGCAGTAACCGGGGAGGAGACACTGAAGCTTTCTTT. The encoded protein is CASSNRGGDTEAFF.

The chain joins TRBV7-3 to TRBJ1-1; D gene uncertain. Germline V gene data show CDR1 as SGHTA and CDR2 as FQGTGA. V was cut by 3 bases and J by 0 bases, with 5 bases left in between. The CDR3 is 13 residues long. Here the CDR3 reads CASSFSLNTEAFF. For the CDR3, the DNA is TGTGCCAGCAGCTTCTCCCTGAACACTGAAGCTTTCTTT.

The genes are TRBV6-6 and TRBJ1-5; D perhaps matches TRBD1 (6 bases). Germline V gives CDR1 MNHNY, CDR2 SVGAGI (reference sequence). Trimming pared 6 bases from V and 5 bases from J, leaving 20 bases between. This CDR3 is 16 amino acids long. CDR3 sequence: CASSRPQQGIDQPQHF. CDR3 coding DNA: TGTGCCAGCAGCCGACCTCAACAGGGAATCGATCAGCCCCAGCATTTT.

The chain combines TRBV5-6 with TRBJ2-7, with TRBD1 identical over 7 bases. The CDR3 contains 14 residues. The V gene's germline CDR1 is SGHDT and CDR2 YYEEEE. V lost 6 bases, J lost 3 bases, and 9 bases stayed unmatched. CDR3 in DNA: TGTGCCAGCACCTTACCAGGGGGTTACTACGAGCAGTACTTC. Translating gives CASTLPGGYYEQYF.

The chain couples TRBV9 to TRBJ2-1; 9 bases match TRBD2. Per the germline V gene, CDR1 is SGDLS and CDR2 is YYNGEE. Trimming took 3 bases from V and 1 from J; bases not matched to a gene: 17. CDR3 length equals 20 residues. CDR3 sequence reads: CASSANLPMKAGGSYNEQFF. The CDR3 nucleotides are TGTGCCAGCAGCGCCAACTTACCGATGAAAGCGGGGGGATCCTACAATGAGCAGTTCTTC.

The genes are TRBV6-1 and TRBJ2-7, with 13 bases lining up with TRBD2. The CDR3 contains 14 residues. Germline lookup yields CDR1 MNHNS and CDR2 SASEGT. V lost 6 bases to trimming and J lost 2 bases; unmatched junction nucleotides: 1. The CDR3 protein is CASRGLAGTYEQYF. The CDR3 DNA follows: TGTGCCAGCAGGGGACTAGCGGGAACCTACGAGCAGTACTTC.

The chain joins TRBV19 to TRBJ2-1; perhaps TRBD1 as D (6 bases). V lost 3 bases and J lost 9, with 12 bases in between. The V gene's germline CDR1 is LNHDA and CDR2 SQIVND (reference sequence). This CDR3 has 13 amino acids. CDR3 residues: CASSMGQGTEQFF. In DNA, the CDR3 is TGTGCCAGTAGTATGGGCCAGGGGACTGAGCAGTTCTTC.

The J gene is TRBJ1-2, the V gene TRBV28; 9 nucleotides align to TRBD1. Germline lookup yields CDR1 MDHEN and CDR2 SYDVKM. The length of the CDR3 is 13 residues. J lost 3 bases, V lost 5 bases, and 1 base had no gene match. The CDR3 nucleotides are TGTGCCAGCAGTACAGGGGGCGACTATGGCTACACCTTC. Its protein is CASSTGGDYGYTF.

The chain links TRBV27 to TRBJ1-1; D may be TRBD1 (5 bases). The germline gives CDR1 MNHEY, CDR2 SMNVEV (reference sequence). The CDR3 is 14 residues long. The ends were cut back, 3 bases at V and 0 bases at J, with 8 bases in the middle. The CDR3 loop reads CASSFRGMNTEAFF. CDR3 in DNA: TGTGCCAGCAGTTTTCGGGGGATGAACACTGAAGCTTTCTTT.

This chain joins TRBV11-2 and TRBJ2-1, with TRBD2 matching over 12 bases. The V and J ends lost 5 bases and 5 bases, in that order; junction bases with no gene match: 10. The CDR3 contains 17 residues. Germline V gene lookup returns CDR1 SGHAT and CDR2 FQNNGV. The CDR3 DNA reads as TGTGCCAGCAGCCCCTTCCTGACTAGCGGGGGCCACAATGAGCAGTTCTTC. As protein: CASSPFLTSGGHNEQFF. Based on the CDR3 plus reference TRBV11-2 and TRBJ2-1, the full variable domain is EAGVAQSPRYKIIEKRQSVAFWCNPISGHATLYWYQQILGQGPKLLIQFQNNGVVDDSQLPKDRFSAERLKGVDSTLKIQPAKLEDSAVYLCASSPFLTSGGHNEQFFGPGTRLTVL.

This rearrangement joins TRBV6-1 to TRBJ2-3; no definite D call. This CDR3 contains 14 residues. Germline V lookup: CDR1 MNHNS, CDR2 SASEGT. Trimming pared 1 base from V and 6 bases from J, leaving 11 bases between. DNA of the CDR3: TGTGCCAGCAGTGAAGGGTTAACTCCGGATACGCAGTATTTT. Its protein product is CASSEGLTPDTQYF.